Listed below are T cell receptor beta chains from one sample, sequenced in a study of identical twins. TCRdb ran MiXCR on the 5' RACE reads and lists one entry per CDR3 protein. The table includes around 220,000 distinct CDR3 sequences, 10% detected once. The sequenced sample was memory T cells sorted from blood. These receptors were taken from a man aged 45-65 years in good health. Both conserved end residues are part of each CDR3. A D gene is named only where the DNA matches it firmly. Clone size is stated in some rows and not others, as once, few, many or a class when expanded.

clone size	D gene	V gene	J gene	CDR3 protein	CDR3 DNA
many	TRBD1	TRBV6-1	TRBJ1-6	CASRRLGTGYSPLHF	TGTGCCAGCAGAAGACTCGGGACAGGGTATTCACCCCTCCACTTT
.	.	TRBV28	TRBJ1-5	CASSRFGQPQHF	TGTGCCAGCAGCCGCTTCGGGCAGCCCCAGCATTTT
.	.	TRBV5-4	TRBJ2-2	CAGHYTNTGELFF	TGTGCCGGTCATTACACGAACACCGGGGAGCTGTTTTTT
many	.	TRBV7-2	TRBJ2-6	CASSNSGSGANVLTF	TGTGCCAGCAGCAATAGCGGTTCCGGGGCCAACGTCCTGACTTTC
few	.	TRBV12-5	TRBJ2-7	CAPKAGGWNSYEQYF	TGTGCACCTAAAGCTGGGGGGTGGAACTCCTACGAGCAGTACTTC
.	.	TRBV20-1	TRBJ2-7	CSARAGGLIDEQYF	TGCAGTGCTAGAGCAGGGGGGCTTATCGACGAGCAGTACTTC
many	.	TRBV29-1	TRBJ2-3	CSVGVDTQYF	TGCAGCGTTGGAGTAGATACGCAGTATTTT
many	.	TRBV4-2	TRBJ2-2	CASSQASDTGELFF	TGTGCCAGCAGCCAAGCTTCGGACACCGGGGAGCTGTTTTTT
.	TRBD1	TRBV20-1	TRBJ1-1	CSARGLRQGSAFF	TGCAGTGCTAGAGGTCTCCGACAGGGATCAGCTTTCTTT
many	.	TRBV5-1	TRBJ1-6	CASSLDPNSPLHF	TGCGCCAGCAGCTTGGACCCAAATTCACCCCTCCACTTT
.	.	TRBV6-5	TRBJ1-1	CASSNLGRTEAFF	TGTGCCAGCAGTAACCTCGGGAGGACTGAAGCTTTCTTT
many	.	TRBV7-2	TRBJ2-1	CASSPQPDGTRQFF	TGTGCCAGCAGCCCCCAGCCCGATGGGACCAGACAGTTCTTC
.	TRBD2	TRBV18	TRBJ2-3	CASSPPDVGGRTQYF	TGTGCCAGCTCACCACCCGATGTTGGCGGGAGAACGCAGTATTTT
few	.	TRBV12-3/TRBV12-4	TRBJ1-3	CASSLAGGSGNTIYF	TGTGCCAGCAGTTTAGCGGGGGGCTCTGGAAACACCATATATTTT
.	.	TRBV6-2/TRBV6-3	TRBJ2-1	CASSYSIILGEQFF	TGTGCCAGCAGTTACTCGATAATCCTCGGGGAGCAGTTCTTC
many	.	TRBV6-1	TRBJ1-2	CASSRTVAYGYTF	TGTGCCAGCAGTCGGACAGTAGCCTATGGCTACACCTTC
once	.	TRBV25-1	TRBJ1-5	CASRQAGRNQPQHF	TGTGCCAGCAGGCAGGCTGGGCGCAATCAGCCCCAGCATTTT
many	.	TRBV5-1	TRBJ2-7	CASSLGSAPYEQYF	TGCGCCAGCAGCTTGGGATCCGCACCCTACGAGCAGTACTTC
.	.	TRBV19	TRBJ2-7	CASSMASGTYEQYF	TGTGCCAGTAGTATGGCTTCAGGGACGTACGAGCAGTACTTC
.	.	TRBV6-4	TRBJ2-4	CASFRGENIQYF	TGTGCCAGCTTTCGGGGAGAAAACATTCAGTACTTC
few	TRBD1	TRBV7-2	TRBJ2-7	CASSLRETGGYEQYF	TGTGCCAGCAGCTTACGCGAGACAGGGGGTTACGAGCAGTACTTC
.	.	TRBV29-1	TRBJ2-3	CSVEVREVGTGNTFSTDTQYF	TGCAGCGTTGAAGTCCGGGAGGTGGGGACAGGAAATACCTTTAGCACAGATACGCAGTATTTT
.	TRBD1	TRBV5-1	TRBJ2-7	CASSSTTGGHYEQYF	TGCGCCAGCAGTTCCACAACAGGGGGGCACTACGAGCAGTACTTC
many	.	TRBV29-1	TRBJ1-1	CSVERVAGTEAFF	TGCAGCGTTGAGCGGGTGGCAGGCACTGAAGCTTTCTTT
.	.	TRBV7-8	TRBJ2-7	CASSLVWPGEQYF	TGTGCCAGCAGCTTAGTTTGGCCAGGCGAGCAGTACTTC
few	TRBD1	TRBV20-1	TRBJ2-7	CSASPGQGTYEQYF	TGCAGTGCGTCTCCGGGACAGGGTACCTACGAGCAGTACTTC
few	.	TRBV4-3	TRBJ1-2	CASSRDRGFGYGYTF	TGCGCCAGCAGCCGAGACCGGGGCTTCGGGTATGGCTACACCTTC
many	TRBD2	TRBV7-2	TRBJ2-1	CASSLAGGTNNEQFF	TGTGCCAGCAGCTTAGCAGGTGGGACTAACAATGAGCAGTTCTTC
few	.	TRBV20-1	TRBJ2-1	CSARDHGRRGNEQFF	TGCAGTGCTAGAGATCACGGGAGACGAGGCAATGAGCAGTTCTTC
many	.	TRBV29-1	TRBJ1-1	CSVSSGGEAFF	TGCAGCGTTAGTAGCGGGGGTGAAGCTTTCTTT
.	.	TRBV2	TRBJ1-3	CASSPGRFFSGNTIYF	TGTGCCAGCAGCCCTGGCAGATTCTTCTCTGGAAACACCATATATTTT
.	.	TRBV30	TRBJ2-7	CAWADWGSYEQYF	TGTGCCTGGGCTGATTGGGGGAGCTACGAGCAGTACTTC
.	TRBD2	TRBV6-1	TRBJ2-1	CASRASGVSSYNEQFF	TGTGCCAGCAGGGCTAGCGGGGTAAGCTCCTACAATGAGCAGTTCTTC
few	.	TRBV5-1	TRBJ1-4	CASSLVGTTNEKLFF	TGCGCCAGCAGCTTGGTCGGGACAACTAATGAAAAACTGTTTTTT
few	.	TRBV30	TRBJ1-1	CAWSRWDTEAFF	TGTGCCTGGAGTCGGTGGGACACTGAAGCTTTCTTT
many	TRBD1	TRBV24-1	TRBJ2-2	CATSDSQWDRNTGELFF	TGTGCCACCAGTGATTCTCAATGGGACAGAAACACCGGGGAGCTGTTTTTT
many	.	TRBV20-1	TRBJ1-2	CSADSPAQRLYGYTF	TGCAGTGCTGACTCCCCTGCGCAGCGGCTTTATGGCTACACCTTC
.	.	TRBV11-3	TRBJ2-5	CASSAGAKGAQYF	TGTGCCAGCAGCGCGGGGGCAAAAGGGGCCCAGTACTTC
few	.	TRBV9	TRBJ1-4	CASSVGGETNEKLFF	TGTGCCAGCAGCGTAGGAGGGGAAACTAATGAAAAACTGTTTTTT
few	.	TRBV3-1	TRBJ2-7	CASSQDYRYSYEQYF	TGTGCCAGCAGCCAAGATTACCGGTACTCCTACGAGCAGTACTTC
many	TRBD1	TRBV28	TRBJ2-3	CASSSTGSRTDTQYF	TGTGCCAGCAGTTCGACAGGGTCGCGAACAGATACGCAGTATTTT
many	TRBD2	TRBV4-2	TRBJ2-3	CASSQALAGDLDTQYF	TGTGCCAGCAGCCAGGCACTAGCGGGGGACCTAGATACGCAGTATTTT
many	TRBD1	TRBV7-2	TRBJ2-3	CASSLRGDRVSSDTQYF	TGTGCCAGCAGCCTCAGGGGGGACAGGGTTTCTTCAGATACGCAGTATTTT
few	.	TRBV2	TRBJ1-3	CASSEGQATSGNTIYF	TGTGCCAGCAGTGAAGGTCAGGCTACCTCTGGAAACACCATATATTTT
many	.	TRBV20-1	TRBJ1-6	CSARAKNRAYNSPLHF	TGCAGTGCTAGAGCTAAGAACAGGGCCTATAATTCACCCCTCCACTTT
many	TRBD1	TRBV7-8	TRBJ2-5	CASSLDRGGETQYF	TGTGCCAGCAGCTTGGACAGGGGGGGAGAGACCCAGTACTTC
few	.	TRBV7-9	TRBJ2-2	CASSLESAGELFF	TGTGCCAGCAGCTTAGAGTCCGCCGGGGAGCTGTTTTTT
.	.	TRBV11-1	TRBJ2-7	CASSLRPGSFYEQYF	TGTGCCAGCAGCCTACGACCGGGGAGTTTTTACGAGCAGTACTTC
many	TRBD1	TRBV20-1	TRBJ2-1	CSATYGTGPYNEQFF	TGCAGTGCTACCTACGGGACAGGACCCTACAATGAGCAGTTCTTC
few	.	TRBV11-2	TRBJ2-1	CASSFNPRVGQFF	TGTGCCAGCAGCTTCAACCCCAGGGTTGGGCAGTTCTTC
.	.	TRBV1	TRBJ2-7	CTSPFPEQYF	TGCACCAGCCCCTTTCCGGAGCAGTACTTC
few	.	TRBV7-9	TRBJ1-2	CASSPIELGQNYGYTF	TGTGCCAGCAGCCCAATCGAATTGGGCCAAAACTATGGCTACACCTTC
few	.	TRBV6-2/TRBV6-3	TRBJ1-5	CASSKDGPSNQPQHF	TGTGCCAGCAGTAAGGACGGCCCTAGCAATCAGCCCCAGCATTTT
many	TRBD1	TRBV4-1	TRBJ1-4	CASSQTGTGNEKLFF	TGCGCCAGCAGCCAGACCGGGACAGGGAATGAAAAACTGTTTTTT
.	TRBD1	TRBV12-3/TRBV12-4	TRBJ1-3	CASRQTGEGNTIYF	TGTGCCAGCAGACAAACAGGGGAGGGAAACACCATATATTTT
few	.	TRBV6-2/TRBV6-3	TRBJ2-1	CASSYSIGLTSSYNEQFF	TGTGCCAGCAGTTACTCGATCGGACTTACTAGCTCCTACAATGAGCAGTTCTTC
.	.	TRBV20-1	TRBJ2-3	CSASQTKDTQYF	TGCAGTGCTTCACAAACTAAAGATACGCAGTATTTT
many	TRBD2	TRBV5-1	TRBJ2-1	CASSLASGGMKVYNEQFF	TGCGCCAGCAGCTTGGCCTCGGGGGGGATGAAGGTATACAATGAGCAGTTCTTC
.	TRBD1	TRBV5-5	TRBJ2-5	CASSSTGGRGETQYF	TGTGCCAGCAGCTCAACAGGGGGTAGGGGGGAGACCCAGTACTTC